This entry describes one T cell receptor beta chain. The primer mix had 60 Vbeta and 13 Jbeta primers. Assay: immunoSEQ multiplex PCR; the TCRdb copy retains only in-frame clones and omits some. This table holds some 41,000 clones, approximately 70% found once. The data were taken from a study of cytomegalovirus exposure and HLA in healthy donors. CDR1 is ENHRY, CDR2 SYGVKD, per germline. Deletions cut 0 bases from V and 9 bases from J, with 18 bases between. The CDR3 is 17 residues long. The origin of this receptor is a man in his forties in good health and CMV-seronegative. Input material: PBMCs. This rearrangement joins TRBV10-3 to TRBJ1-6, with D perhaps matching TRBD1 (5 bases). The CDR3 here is CAISESGGGRSGSPLHF. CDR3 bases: TGTGCCATCAGTGAGTCGGGGGGGGGACGTTCCGGTTCACCCCTCCACTTT.